This TCR beta chain derives from a study of response to subunit inactivated influenza vaccine (dated by TCRdb to 2016 to 2019). For the wider study: Deep quantitative profiling of the T cell receptor repertoire was used in the study to follow responses to a trivalent subunit inactivated influenza vaccine. Broader findings and caveats from the paper: The authors proposed that each seasonal influenza vaccination may bring in only a limited number of new T cells.

The protocol used for the library was RT-PCR. The sequencer listed for this sample is Illumina HiSeq 2500. Clones were called with MiXCR by TCRdb after fastp trimmed the public reads at Q25, and only in-frame beta chains were retained. Each record represents a unique CDR3 protein, reported with the most common genes and DNA among its rows. This sample holds some 600,000 distinct CDR3 sequences; around 15% were observed only once. The ten most abundant clones make up approximately 7.6% of the sample. This clonotype was picked up many times. It lacks a known antigen. Qualities for individual bases were not recorded, and no much larger clone is one base off. From the cysteine through the phenylalanine, the CDR3 covers 15 amino acids. Kept here is only the CDR3 DNA, which spans 45 bases and is read in frame from base 1. Looking up the germline V gene (reference sequence) yields CDR1 DFQATT and CDR2 SNEGSKA. V is cut back by 6 bases and J by 9 bases, with 11 bases in the junction unmatched.

The TCR was taken from a man aged 50-60 years who received an inactivated influenza vaccine. Donor details come from another sample of the same person, matched by shared clones. Recombination joined TRBV20-1 with TRBJ2-1, with 13 middle bases fitting TRBD2. Sequences were derived from PBMCs from blood, sampled approximately 15 days before vaccination. The CDR3 reads as follows: CSATKRTSGRSEQFF. Here is the DNA: TGCAGTGCAACAAAGAGGACTAGCGGGAGATCTGAGCAGTTCTTC.